This T cell receptor beta chain was sequenced for a study of T cells in lung cancer brain metastases. Repertoires were generated with immunoSEQ multiplex PCR, while TCRdb's copy carries only in-frame clones and drops some. Found here are approximately 4,500 clones, about 88% of them singletons; the top ten hold approximately 5.4%. Trimming took 8 bases from V and 5 from J; bases not matched to a gene: 8. Per the germline V gene, CDR1 is LGHNA and CDR2 is YSLEER. This CDR3 is 13 amino acids long. Sequencing used tumor tissue from the primary lung tumor. This sequence originates from a woman aged 50 to 65 with non-small cell lung cancer. The V gene is TRBV4-3, the J gene TRBJ2-5; 7 bases map to TRBD1. As DNA, the CDR3 is TGCGCCAGCGGGACAGTAATGGGGGAGACCCAGTACTTC. It codes for CASGTVMGETQYF.